This passage covers 9 T cell receptor beta chains from one sample sequenced in a study of CD8 T cells in ankylosing spondylitis. Using its own MiXCR run on the 5' RACE reads, TCRdb lists one record per CDR3 protein. The data show around 150,000 distinct CDR3 sequences, approximately 44% seen once. The sample was synovial fluid, either unsorted or a sorted T cell fraction (not recorded which). The receptors were gathered from a male donor with ankylosing spondylitis.

This clonotype was observed a few times. This chain links TRBV5-1 with TRBJ1-1; tentatively, D is TRBD1 (6 bases). The germline V and J ends were trimmed by 1 base and 4 bases, with 14 bases remaining between them. The CDR3 has 15 amino acids. CDR1 is SGHRS and CDR2 is YFSETQ in the germline V gene. The CDR3 loop is CASSLCCPTGTEAFF. CDR3 DNA: TGCGCCAGCAGCTTGTGCTGCCCGACAGGCACTGAAGCTTTCTTT.

This chain uses TRBV18 with TRBJ1-5; a weak D match, TRBD1 (6 bases). The CDR3 totals 16 residues. Trimming left V 3 bases short and J 2 bases short, with 14 bases between. Germline V gives CDR1 KGHSH, CDR2 LQKENI. CDR3 nucleotides: TGTGCCAGCTCACCGCTCCGGGGGCGAGGCAATCAGCCCCAGCATTTT. It translates to CASSPLRGRGNQPQHF.

The gene calls are TRBV12-3 or TRBV12-4 and TRBJ2-2; D is perhaps TRBD2 (6 bases). Trimming cost V 3 bases and J 4 bases, with 12 bases left between them. The CDR3 runs 15 residues. The CDR3 spells CASSLAGSSTGELFF. The CDR3 DNA follows: TGTGCCAGCAGTTTGGCGGGGTCGAGCACCGGGGAGCTGTTTTTT.

The genes are TRBV6-6 and TRBJ1-3; D not resolved. This CDR3 is built from 11 residues. CDR1 MNHNY and CDR2 SVGAGI come from the germline V gene (reference sequence). The V end lost 7 bases, the J end lost 4 bases, and 5 bases lay between the germline ends. The CDR3 loop is CASTGGNTIYF. The DNA for the CDR3 is TGTGCCAGCACGGGCGGAAACACCATATATTTT.

This clonotype showed up just a few times. This chain joins TRBV12-3 or TRBV12-4 and TRBJ1-3; TRBD1 might be the D (5 bases). V was cut by 7 bases and J by 9 bases, with 13 bases left in between. The CDR3 is 12 amino acids. In nucleotides, the CDR3 is TGTGCCAGCATCTCGGGGCAGGGCACCATATATTTT. Its protein is CASISGQGTIYF.

V and J are TRBV12-3 or TRBV12-4 and TRBJ1-5, with D possibly matching TRBD1 (5 bases). The V and J ends lost 1 base and 3 bases respectively, with 13 bases between them. This CDR3 region has 16 residues. As DNA, the CDR3 is TGTGCCAGCAGTTTAGAGGCAGGGTGGGACAATCAGCCCCAGCATTTT. Amino acid sequence: CASSLEAGWDNQPQHF.

The chain couples TRBV4-2 to TRBJ1-2; D may be TRBD1 (6 bases). The CDR3 is made up of 16 amino acids. CDR1 and CDR2 (germline): LGHNA, YNFKEQ. V was shortened by 1 base and J by 2 bases, with 14 bases between the two germline ends. The CDR3 coding sequence is TGTGCCAGCAGCCAAGTATTAGGGGGGCCAAACTATGGCTACACCTTC. This gives the protein CASSQVLGGPNYGYTF.

The chain combines TRBV12-3 or TRBV12-4 with TRBJ2-2, with D unresolved. The length of the CDR3 is 13 residues. Trimming stripped 3 bases from V and 4 bases from J, with 6 bases between. The CDR3 sequence: CASSLGITGELFF. CDR3 coding DNA: TGTGCCAGCAGTTTGGGTATCACCGGGGAGCTGTTTTTT.

This chain connects TRBV5-1 to TRBJ2-1; 8 bases match TRBD1. Germline V gene sequence: CDR1 SGHRS, CDR2 YFSETQ. CDR3 size: 14 residues. V gave up 3 bases and J gave up 9 bases; unmatched junction bases: 8. In DNA, the CDR3 is TGCGCCAGCAGCTACGGACAGGGTGTCGGTGAGCAGTTCTTC. It codes for CASSYGQGVGEQFF.